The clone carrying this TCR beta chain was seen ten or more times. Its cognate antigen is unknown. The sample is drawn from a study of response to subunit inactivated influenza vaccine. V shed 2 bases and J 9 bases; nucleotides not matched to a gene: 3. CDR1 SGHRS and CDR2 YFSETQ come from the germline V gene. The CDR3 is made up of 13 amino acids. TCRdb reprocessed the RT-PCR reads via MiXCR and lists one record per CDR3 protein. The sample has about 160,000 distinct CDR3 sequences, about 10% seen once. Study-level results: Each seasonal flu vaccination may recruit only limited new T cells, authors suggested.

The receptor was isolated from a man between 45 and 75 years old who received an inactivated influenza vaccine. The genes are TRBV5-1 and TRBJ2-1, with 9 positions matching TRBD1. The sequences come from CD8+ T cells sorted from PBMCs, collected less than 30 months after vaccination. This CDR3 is CASSLDRGIEQFF. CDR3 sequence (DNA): TGCGCCAGCAGCTTAGACAGGGGGATTGAGCAGTTCTTC.